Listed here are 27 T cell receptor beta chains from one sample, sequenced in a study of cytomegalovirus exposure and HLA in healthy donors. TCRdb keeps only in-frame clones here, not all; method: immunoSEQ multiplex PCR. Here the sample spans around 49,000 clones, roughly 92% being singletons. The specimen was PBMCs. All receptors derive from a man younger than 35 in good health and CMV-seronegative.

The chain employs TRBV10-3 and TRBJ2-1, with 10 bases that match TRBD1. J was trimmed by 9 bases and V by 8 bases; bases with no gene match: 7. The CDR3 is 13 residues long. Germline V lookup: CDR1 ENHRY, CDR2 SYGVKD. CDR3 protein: CAIGDRQGAEQFF. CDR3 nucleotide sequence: TGTGCCATCGGGGACCGACAGGGGGCTGAGCAGTTCTTC.

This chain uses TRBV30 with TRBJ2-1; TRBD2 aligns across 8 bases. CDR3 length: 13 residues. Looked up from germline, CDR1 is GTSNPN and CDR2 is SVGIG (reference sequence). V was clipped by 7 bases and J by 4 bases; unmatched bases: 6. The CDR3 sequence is CAYAGTSYNEQFF. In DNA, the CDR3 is TGTGCCTACGCGGGGACTAGTTACAATGAGCAGTTCTTC.

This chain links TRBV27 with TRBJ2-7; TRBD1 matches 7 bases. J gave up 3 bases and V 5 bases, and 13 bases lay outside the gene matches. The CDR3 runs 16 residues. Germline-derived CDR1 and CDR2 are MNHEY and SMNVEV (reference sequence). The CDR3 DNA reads TGTGCCAGCAGTCAACACCCGACAGGGAGAGGCTACGAGCAGTACTTC. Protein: CASSQHPTGRGYEQYF.

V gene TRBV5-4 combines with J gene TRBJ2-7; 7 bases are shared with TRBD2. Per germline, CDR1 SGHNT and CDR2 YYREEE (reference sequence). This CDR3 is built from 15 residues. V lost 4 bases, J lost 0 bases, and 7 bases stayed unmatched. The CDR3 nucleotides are TGTGCCAGCAGCCAACAGACTAGCCTCTCCTACGAGCAGTACTTC. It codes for CASSQQTSLSYEQYF.

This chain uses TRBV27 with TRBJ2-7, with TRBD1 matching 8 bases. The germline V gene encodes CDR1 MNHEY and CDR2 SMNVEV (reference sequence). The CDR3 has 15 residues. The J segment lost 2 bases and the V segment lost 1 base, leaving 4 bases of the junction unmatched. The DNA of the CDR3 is TGTGCCAGCAGTTTATTGGGGACAGGAGCCTACGAGCAGTACTTC. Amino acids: CASSLLGTGAYEQYF.

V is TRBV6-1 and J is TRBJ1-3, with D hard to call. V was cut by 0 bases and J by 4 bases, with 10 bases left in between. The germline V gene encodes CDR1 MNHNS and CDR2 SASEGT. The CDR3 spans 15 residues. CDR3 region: CASSEATGSGNTIYF. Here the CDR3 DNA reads TGTGCCAGCAGTGAAGCTACGGGGTCAGGAAACACCATATATTTT.

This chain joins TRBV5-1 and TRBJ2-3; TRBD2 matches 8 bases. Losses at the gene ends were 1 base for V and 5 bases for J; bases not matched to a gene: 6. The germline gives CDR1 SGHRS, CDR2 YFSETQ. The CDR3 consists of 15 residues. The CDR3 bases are TGCGCCAGCAGCTTGATCAGCGGGAGAGAAGATACGCAGTATTTT. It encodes CASSLISGREDTQYF.

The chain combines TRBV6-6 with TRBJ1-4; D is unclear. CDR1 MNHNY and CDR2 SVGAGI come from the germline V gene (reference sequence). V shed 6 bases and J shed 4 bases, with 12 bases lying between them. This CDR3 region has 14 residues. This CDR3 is CASRPPRLNEKLFF. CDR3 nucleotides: TGTGCCAGCAGGCCCCCGAGACTTAATGAAAAACTGTTTTTT.

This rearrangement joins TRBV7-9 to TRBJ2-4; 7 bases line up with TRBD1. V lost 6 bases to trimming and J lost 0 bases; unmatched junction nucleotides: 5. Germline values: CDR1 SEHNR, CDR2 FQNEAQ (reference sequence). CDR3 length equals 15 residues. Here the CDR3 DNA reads TGTGCCAGCAGTTCAACAGGGGTAGCCAAAAACATTCAGTACTTC. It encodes CASSSTGVAKNIQYF.

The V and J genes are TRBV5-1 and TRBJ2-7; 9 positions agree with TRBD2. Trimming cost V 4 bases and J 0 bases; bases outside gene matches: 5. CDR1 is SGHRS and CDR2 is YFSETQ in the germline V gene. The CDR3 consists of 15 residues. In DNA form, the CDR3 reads TGCGCCAGCAGCCTCGGGACTAGCCCCTCCTACGAGCAGTACTTC. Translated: CASSLGTSPSYEQYF.

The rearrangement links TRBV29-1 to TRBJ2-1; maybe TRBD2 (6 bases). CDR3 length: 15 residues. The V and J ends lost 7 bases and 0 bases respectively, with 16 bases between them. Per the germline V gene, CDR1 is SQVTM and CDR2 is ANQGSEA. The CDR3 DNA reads TGCAGCGCCTCCTCGGCCGGGGGCTCCTACAATGAGCAGTTCTTC. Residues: CSASSAGGSYNEQFF.

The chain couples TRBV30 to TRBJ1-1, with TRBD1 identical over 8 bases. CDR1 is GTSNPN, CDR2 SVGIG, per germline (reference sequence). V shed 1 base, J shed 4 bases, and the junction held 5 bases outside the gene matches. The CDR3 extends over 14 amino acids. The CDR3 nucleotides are TGTGCCTGGAGTGGGCCCGACAGGGGCACTGAAGCTTTCTTT. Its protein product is CAWSGPDRGTEAFF.

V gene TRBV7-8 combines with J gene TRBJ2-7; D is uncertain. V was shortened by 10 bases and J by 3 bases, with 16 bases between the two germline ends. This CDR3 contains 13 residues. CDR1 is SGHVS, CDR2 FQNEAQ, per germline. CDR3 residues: CATRRENLYEQYF. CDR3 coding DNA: TGTGCCACTCGGAGAGAAAATCTCTACGAGCAGTACTTC.

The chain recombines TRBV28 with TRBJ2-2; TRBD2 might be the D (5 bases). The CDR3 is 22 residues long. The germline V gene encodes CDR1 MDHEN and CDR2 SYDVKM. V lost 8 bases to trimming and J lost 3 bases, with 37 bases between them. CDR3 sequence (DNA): TGTGCCAGCCTCCGCGGCCGGCCTACAAGGTCGAAGGGAGCACGTGACACCGGGGAGCTGTTTTTT. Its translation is CASLRGRPTRSKGARDTGELFF.

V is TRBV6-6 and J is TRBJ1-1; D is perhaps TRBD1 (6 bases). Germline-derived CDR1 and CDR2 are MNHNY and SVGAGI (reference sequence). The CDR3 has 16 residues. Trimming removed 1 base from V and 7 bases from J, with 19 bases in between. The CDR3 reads CASSYYVGGGQNEAFF. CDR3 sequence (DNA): TGTGCCAGCAGTTACTATGTGGGCGGGGGGCAAAATGAAGCTTTCTTT.

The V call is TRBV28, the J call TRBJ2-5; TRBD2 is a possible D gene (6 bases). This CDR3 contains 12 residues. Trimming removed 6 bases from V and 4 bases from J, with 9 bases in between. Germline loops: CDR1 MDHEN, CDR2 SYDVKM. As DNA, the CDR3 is TGTGCCAGCAGGGCGGGGTTAGAGACCCAGTACTTC. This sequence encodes CASRAGLETQYF.

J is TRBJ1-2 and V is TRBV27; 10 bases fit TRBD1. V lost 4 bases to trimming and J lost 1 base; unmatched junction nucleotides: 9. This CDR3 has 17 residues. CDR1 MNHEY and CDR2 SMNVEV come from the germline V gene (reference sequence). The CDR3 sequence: CASSYSRTGGGNYGYTF. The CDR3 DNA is TGTGCCAGCAGTTACTCACGGACAGGGGGGGGTAACTATGGCTACACCTTC.

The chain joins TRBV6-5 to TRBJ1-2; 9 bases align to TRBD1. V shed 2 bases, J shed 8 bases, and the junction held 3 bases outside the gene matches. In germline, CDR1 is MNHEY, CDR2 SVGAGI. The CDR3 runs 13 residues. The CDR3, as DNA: TGTGCCAGCAGTTACAGACAGGGGGGCGGCTACACCTTC. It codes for CASSYRQGGGYTF.

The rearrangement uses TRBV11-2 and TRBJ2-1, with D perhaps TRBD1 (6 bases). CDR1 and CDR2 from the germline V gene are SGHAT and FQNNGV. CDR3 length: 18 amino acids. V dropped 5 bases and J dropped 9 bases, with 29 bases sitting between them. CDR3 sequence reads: CASSQNRAQGSASGEQFF. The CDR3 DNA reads TGTGCCAGCAGCCAGAATCGGGCCCAGGGGTCGGCTTCGGGTGAGCAGTTCTTC. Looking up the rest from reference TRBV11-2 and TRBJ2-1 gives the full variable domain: EAGVAQSPRYKIIEKRQSVAFWCNPISGHATLYWYQQILGQGPKLLIQFQNNGVVDDSQLPKDRFSAERLKGVDSTLKIQPAKLEDSAVYLCASSQNRAQGSASGEQFFGPGTRLTVL.

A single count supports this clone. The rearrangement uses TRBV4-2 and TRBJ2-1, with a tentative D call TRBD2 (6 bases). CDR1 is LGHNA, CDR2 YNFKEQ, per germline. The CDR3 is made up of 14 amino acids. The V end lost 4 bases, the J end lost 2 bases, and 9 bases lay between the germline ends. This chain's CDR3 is CASSPERAYNEQFF. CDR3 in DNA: TGTGCCAGCAGCCCTGAGCGGGCCTACAATGAGCAGTTCTTC.

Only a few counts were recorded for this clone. The CDR3 reads CASSEGANTEAFF. The CDR3 DNA follows: TGTGCCAGCAGTGAGGGGGCGAACACTGAAGCTTTCTTT. The genes are TRBV6-4 and TRBJ1-1; D is possibly TRBD1 (6 bases). Germline assignment: CDR1 MRHNA and CDR2 SNTAGT. This CDR3 has 13 amino acids. Trimming pared 3 bases from V and 1 base from J, leaving 6 bases between.

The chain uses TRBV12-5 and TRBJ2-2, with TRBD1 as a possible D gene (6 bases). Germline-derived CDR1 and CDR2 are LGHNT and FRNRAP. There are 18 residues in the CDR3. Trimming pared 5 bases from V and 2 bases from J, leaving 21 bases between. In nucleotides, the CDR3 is TGTGCTAGTGGTGCCGGGACACCACTCTGGGGCAACACCGGGGAGCTGTTTTTT. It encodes CASGAGTPLWGNTGELFF.

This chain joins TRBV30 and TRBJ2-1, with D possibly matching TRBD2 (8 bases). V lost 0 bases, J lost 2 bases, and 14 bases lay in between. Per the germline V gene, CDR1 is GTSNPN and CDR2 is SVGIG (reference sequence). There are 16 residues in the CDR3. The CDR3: CAWSVQGTRPYNEQFF. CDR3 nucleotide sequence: TGTGCCTGGAGTGTACAGGGGACTAGGCCCTACAATGAGCAGTTCTTC.

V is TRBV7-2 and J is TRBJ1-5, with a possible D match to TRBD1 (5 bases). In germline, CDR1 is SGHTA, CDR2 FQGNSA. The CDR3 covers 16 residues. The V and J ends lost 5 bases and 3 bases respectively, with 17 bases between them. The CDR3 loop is CASSLGGGRNNQPQHF. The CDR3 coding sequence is TGTGCCAGCAGCCTGGGGGGGGGACGCAACAATCAGCCCCAGCATTTT. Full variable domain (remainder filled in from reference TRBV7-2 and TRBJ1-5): GAGVSQSPSNKVTEKGKDVELRCDPISGHTALYWYRQSLGQGLEFLIYFQGNSAPDKSGLPSDRFSAERTGGSVSTLTIQRTQQEDSAVYLCASSLGGGRNNQPQHFGDGTRLSIL.

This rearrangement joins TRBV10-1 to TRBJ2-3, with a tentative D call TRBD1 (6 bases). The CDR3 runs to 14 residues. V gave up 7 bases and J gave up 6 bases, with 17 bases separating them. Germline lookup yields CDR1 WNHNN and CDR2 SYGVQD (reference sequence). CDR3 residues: CASNQGNPWDTQYF. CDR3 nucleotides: TGCGCCAGCAACCAGGGGAACCCATGGGATACGCAGTATTTT.

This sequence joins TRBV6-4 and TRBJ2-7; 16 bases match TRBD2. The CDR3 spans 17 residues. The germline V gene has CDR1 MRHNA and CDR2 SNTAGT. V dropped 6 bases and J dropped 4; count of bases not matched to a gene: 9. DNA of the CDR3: TGTGCCAGCAGACTCGGGACTAGCGGGAGGGGGGGGTACGAGCAGTACTTC. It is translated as CASRLGTSGRGGYEQYF.

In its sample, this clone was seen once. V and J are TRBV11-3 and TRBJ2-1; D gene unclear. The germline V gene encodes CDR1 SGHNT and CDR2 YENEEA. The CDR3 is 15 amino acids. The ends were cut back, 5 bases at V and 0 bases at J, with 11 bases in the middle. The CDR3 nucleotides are TGTGCCAGCAGCCCCGCCGGTGGCTCCTACAATGAGCAGTTCTTC. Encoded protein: CASSPAGGSYNEQFF.